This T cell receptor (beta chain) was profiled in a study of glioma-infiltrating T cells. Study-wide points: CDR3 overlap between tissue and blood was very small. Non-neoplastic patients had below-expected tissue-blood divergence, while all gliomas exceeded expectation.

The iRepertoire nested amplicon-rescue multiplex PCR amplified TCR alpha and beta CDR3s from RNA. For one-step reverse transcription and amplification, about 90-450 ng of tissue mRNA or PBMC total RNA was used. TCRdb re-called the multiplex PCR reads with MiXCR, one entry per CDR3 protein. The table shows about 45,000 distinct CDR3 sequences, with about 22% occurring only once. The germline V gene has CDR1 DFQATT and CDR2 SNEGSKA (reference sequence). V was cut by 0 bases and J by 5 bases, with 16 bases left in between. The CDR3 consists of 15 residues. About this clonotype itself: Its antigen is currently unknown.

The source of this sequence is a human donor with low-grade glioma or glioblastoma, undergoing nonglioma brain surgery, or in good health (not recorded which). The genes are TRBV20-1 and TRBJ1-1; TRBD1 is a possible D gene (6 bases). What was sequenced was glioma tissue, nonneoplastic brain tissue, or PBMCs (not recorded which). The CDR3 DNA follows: TGCAGTGCTAGAGACGCCACGGGGGGCAAGACTGAAGCTTTCTTT. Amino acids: CSARDATGGKTEAFF.